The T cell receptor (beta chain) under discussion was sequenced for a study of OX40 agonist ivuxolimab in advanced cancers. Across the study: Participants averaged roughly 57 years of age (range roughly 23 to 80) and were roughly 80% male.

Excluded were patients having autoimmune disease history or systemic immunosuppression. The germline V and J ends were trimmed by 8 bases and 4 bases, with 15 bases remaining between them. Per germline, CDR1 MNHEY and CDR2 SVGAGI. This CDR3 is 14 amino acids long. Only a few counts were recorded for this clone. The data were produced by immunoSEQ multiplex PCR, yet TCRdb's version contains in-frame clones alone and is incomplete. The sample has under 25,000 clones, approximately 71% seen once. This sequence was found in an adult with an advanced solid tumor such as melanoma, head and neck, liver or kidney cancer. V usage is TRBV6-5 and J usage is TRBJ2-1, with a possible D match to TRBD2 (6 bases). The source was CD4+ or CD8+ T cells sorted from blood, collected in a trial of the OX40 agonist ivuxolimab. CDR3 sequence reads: CASANRDSYNEQFF. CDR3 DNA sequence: TGTGCCAGCGCTAACCGGGACTCATACAATGAGCAGTTCTTC.